This TCR beta chain was sequenced in a study of T cells after yellow fever vaccination. Study-level findings and limits: Though it reached lower strength, the secondary response hit its peak faster, day 5 versus 15. Reappearance after the booster was observed for most primary-vaccination clones (roughly 97% CD4, less than 90% CD8).

Production of TCR cDNA was by 5'RACE template switching, which also added a universal primer site and UMIs. TCRdb reanalysed the 5' RACE reads using MiXCR and keeps one entry per CDR3 protein. This sample yields 300,000 or so distinct CDR3 sequences, of which 6.5% to 8.5% are seen a single time; roughly a sixth belongs to the top ten. The germline V and J ends were trimmed by 6 bases and 2 bases, with 10 bases remaining between them. The CDR3 spans 13 residues. Worth noting for this clonotype: Its antigen is not known.

The chain is built from TRBV12-3 or TRBV12-4 and TRBJ2-5; D remains unclear. The sequenced sample was PBMCs, obtained 35 to 50 days after the first yellow fever vaccination. This receptor was obtained from a man younger than 35 who received the YFV17D yellow fever vaccine. CDR3 sequence reads: CASSIRVQETQYF. The CDR3, as DNA: TGTGCCAGCAGCATCCGGGTGCAAGAGACCCAGTACTTC.